This T cell receptor beta chain was documented in a study of cytomegalovirus exposure and HLA in healthy donors. Study findings and constraints: According to the study, around 160 TCR beta chains were cytomegalovirus-associated.

The PCR was carried out with 60 Vbeta primers and 13 Jbeta primers. The table came from immunoSEQ multiplex PCR; TCRdb's copy has only in-frame clones and leaves some out. This table holds 150,000 to 200,000 clones, around 85% found once. Note on this clone: Its cognate antigen is unknown.

The CDR3 sequence is 15 residues long. Per the germline V gene, CDR1 is SGHAT and CDR2 is FQNNGV. With V trimmed by 6 bases and J by 1 base, 5 bases remained unmatched. The sample taken for sequencing was PBMCs. The genes are TRBV11-2 and TRBJ2-3, with TRBD2 matching over 9 bases. This clonotype was obtained from a man over 45 in good health and CMV-seronegative. In DNA, the CDR3 is TGTGCCAGCAGGCCGGGACTAGCCGGCACAGATACGCAGTATTTT. Amino acids: CASRPGLAGTDTQYF. Drawing the rest from reference TRBV11-2 and TRBJ2-3, the complete variable domain is EAGVAQSPRYKIIEKRQSVAFWCNPISGHATLYWYQQILGQGPKLLIQFQNNGVVDDSQLPKDRFSAERLKGVDSTLKIQPAKLEDSAVYLCASRPGLAGTDTQYFGPGTRLTVL.